This entry describes one T cell receptor beta chain. It was with 60 Vbeta and 13 Jbeta primers that the PCR ran. Clones were sequenced by immunoSEQ multiplex PCR, and TCRdb holds only the in-frame ones, with some missing. The table includes 90,000 to 110,000 clones, over 70% detected once. This specimen comes from a study of cytomegalovirus exposure and HLA in healthy donors. Donors consisted of healthy bone marrow donors. Germline V gene lookup returns CDR1 LNHDA and CDR2 SQIVND (reference sequence). The CDR3 runs to 12 residues. V was cut by 9 bases and J by 0 bases, with 8 bases left in between. Sequenced: PBMCs. The chain joins TRBV19 to TRBJ1-2; unclear D gene. This TCR came from a man aged 25-45 years in good health and CMV-seronegative. The CDR3 bases are TGTGCCAGCGCCCCAGCTAACTATGGCTACACCTTC. Translating it yields CASAPANYGYTF.